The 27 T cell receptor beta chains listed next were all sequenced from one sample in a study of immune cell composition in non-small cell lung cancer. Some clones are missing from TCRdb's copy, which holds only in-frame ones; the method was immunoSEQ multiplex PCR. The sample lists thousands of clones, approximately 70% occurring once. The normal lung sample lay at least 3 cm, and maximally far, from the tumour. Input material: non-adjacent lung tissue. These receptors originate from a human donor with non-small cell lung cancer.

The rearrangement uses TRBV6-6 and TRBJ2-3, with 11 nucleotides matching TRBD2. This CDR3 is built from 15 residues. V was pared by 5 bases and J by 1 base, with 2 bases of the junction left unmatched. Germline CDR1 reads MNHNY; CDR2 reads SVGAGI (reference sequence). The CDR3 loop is CASSNSGRGTDTQYF. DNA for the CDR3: TGTGCCAGCAGTAATAGCGGGAGGGGCACAGATACGCAGTATTTT.

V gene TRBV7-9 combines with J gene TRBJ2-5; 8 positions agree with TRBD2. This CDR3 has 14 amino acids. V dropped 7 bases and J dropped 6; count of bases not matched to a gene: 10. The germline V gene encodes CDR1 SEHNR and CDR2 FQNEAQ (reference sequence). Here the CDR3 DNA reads TGTGCCAGCAACTCCGCGGGAGGTGGGCAGACCCAGTACTTC. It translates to CASNSAGGGQTQYF.

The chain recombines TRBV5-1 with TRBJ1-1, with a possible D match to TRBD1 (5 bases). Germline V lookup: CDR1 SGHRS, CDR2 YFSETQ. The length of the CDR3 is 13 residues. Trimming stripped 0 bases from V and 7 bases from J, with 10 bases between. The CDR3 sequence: CASSLVRQSEAFF. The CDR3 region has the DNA TGCGCCAGCAGCTTGGTAAGACAGAGTGAAGCTTTCTTT.

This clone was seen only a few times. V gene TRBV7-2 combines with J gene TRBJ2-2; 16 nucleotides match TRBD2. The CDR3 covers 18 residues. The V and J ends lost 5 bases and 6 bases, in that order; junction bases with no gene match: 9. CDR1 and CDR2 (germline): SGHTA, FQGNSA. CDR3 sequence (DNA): TGTGCCAGCAGCCCGGGACTAGCGGGAGGGAGGGGGGCCGGGGAGCTGTTTTTT. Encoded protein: CASSPGLAGGRGAGELFF.

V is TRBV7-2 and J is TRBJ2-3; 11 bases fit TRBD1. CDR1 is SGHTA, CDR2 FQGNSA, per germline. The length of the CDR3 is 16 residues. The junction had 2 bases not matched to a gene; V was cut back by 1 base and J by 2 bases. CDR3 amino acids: CASSLGGQGVTDTQYF. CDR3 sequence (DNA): TGTGCCAGCAGCTTAGGGGGACAGGGGGTCACAGATACGCAGTATTTT.

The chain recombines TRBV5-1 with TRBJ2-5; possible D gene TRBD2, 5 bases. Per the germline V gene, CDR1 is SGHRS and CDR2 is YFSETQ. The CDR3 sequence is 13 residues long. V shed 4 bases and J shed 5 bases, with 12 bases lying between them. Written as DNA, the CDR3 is TGCGCCAGCAGCCCGGGGATGGTTGAGACCCAGTACTTC. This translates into CASSPGMVETQYF.

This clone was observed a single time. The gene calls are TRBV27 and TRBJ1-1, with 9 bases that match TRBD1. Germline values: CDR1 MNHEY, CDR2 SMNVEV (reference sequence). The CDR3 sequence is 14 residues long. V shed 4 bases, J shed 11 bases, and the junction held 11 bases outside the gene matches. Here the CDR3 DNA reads TGTGCCAGCAGTTCGACGCCGGGACAGGGATTGGCTTTCTTT. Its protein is CASSSTPGQGLAFF.

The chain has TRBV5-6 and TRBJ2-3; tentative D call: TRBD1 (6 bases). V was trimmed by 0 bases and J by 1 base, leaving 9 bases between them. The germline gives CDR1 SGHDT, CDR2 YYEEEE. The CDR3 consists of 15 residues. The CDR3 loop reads CASSLAQGRTDTQYF. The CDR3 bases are TGTGCCAGCAGCTTGGCACAGGGACGCACAGATACGCAGTATTTT.

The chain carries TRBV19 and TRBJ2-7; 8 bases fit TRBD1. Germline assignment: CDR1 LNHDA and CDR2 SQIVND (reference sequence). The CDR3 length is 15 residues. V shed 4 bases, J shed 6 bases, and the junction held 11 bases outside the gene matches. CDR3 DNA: TGTGCCAGTAGTACTAGTACGGGACAGGAGGGCGAGCAGTACTTC. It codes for CASSTSTGQEGEQYF.

CDR3 in amino acids: CASRAGDLNTGELFF. DNA for the CDR3: TGTGCCAGCAGAGCAGGGGATTTAAACACCGGGGAGCTGTTTTTT. The rearrangement uses TRBV6-5 and TRBJ2-2; the D gene is possibly TRBD1 (6 bases). The germline V gene has CDR1 MNHEY and CDR2 SVGAGI. The CDR3 extends over 15 amino acids. Trimming pared 6 bases from V and 2 bases from J, leaving 13 bases between.

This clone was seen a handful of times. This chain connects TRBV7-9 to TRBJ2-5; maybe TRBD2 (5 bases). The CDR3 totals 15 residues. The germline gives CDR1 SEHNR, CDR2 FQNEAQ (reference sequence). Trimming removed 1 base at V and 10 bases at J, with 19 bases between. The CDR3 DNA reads TGTGCCAGCAGCTTAGACGCCGGTCGTTACCGGGACCAGTACTTC. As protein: CASSLDAGRYRDQYF.

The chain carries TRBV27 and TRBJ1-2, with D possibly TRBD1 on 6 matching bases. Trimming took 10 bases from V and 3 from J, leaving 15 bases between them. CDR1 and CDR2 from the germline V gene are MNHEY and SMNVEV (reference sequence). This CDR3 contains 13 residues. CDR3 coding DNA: TGTGCCACTACCCGGCCAGGGGACTATGGCTACACCTTC. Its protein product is CATTRPGDYGYTF.

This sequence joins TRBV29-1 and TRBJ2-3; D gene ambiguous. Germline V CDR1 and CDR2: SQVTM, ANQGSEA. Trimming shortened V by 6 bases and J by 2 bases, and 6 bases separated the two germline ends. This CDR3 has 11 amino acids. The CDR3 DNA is TGCAGCGTCCGCGCCACAGATACGCAGTATTTT. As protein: CSVRATDTQYF.

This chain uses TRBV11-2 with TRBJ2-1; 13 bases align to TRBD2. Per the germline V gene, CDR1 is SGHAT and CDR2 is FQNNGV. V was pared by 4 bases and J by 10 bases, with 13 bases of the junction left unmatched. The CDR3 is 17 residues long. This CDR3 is CASSSDARTSGRKEQFF. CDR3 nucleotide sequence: TGTGCCAGCAGCTCAGATGCGAGGACTAGCGGGAGAAAGGAGCAGTTCTTC.

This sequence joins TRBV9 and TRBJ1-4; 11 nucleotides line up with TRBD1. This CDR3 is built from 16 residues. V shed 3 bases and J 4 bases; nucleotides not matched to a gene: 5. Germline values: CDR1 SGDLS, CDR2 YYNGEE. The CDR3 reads CASSADRGRNNEKLFF. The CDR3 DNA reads TGTGCCAGCAGCGCGGACAGGGGGCGGAATAATGAAAAACTGTTTTTT.

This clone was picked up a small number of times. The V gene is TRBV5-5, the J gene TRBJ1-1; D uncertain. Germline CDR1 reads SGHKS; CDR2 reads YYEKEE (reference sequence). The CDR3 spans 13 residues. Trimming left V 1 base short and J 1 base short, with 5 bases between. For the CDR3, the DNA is TGTGCCAGCAGCTTGCTGTGGAACACTGAAGCTTTCTTT. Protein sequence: CASSLLWNTEAFF.

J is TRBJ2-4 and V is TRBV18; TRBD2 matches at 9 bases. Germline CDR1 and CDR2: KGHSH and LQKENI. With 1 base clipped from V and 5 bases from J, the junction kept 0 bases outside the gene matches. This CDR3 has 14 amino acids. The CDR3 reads CASSPLAGENIQYF. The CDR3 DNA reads TGTGCCAGCTCACCACTAGCGGGAGAAAACATTCAGTACTTC.

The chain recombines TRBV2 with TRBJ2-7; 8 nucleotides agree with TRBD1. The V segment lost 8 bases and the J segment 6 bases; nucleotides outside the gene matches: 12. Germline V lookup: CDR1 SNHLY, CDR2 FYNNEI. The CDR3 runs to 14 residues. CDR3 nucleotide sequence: TGTGCCAGCGAGAGTGGACAGGGTTCTTTCGAGCAGTACTTC. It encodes CASESGQGSFEQYF.

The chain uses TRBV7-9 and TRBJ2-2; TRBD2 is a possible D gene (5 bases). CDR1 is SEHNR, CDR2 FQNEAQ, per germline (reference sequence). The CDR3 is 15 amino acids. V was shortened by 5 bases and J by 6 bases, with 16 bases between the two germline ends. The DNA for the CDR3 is TGTGCCAGCAGCCCGCCCACCGGGATCCCCGGGGAGCTGTTTTTT. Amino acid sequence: CASSPPTGIPGELFF.

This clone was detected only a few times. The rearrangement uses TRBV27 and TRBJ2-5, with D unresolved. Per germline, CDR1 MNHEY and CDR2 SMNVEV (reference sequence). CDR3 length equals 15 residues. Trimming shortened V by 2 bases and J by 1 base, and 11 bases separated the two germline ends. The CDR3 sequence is CASSLRRVSQETQYF. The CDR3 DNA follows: TGTGCCAGCAGTTTAAGACGGGTTTCCCAAGAGACCCAGTACTTC.

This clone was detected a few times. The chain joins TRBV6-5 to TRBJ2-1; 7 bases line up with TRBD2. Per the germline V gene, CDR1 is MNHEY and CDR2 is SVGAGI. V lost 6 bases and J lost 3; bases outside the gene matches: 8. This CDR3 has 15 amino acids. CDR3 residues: CASRPPSGNYNEQFF. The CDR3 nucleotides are TGTGCCAGCAGACCCCCTAGCGGAAACTACAATGAGCAGTTCTTC.

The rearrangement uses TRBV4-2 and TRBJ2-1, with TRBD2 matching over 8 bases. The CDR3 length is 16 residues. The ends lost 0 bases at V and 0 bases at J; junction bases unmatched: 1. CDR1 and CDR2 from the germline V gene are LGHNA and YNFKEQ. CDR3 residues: CASSQDLAGSYNEQFF. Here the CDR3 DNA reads TGTGCCAGCAGCCAAGACCTAGCGGGCTCCTACAATGAGCAGTTCTTC.

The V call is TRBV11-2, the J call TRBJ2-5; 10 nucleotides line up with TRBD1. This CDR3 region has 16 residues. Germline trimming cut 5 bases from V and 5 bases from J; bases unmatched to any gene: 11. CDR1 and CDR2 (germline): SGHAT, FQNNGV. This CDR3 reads CASSQAGQGWPETQYF. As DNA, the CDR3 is TGTGCCAGCAGCCAGGCGGGACAGGGGTGGCCGGAGACCCAGTACTTC.

The CDR3: CASRWAGPMGGTEAFF. The CDR3 nucleotides read TGTGCCAGTAGATGGGCAGGGCCTATGGGGGGCACTGAAGCTTTCTTT. This chain joins TRBV19 and TRBJ1-1; perhaps TRBD1 as D (5 bases). The CDR3 spans 16 residues. The germline CDR1 and CDR2 sequences are LNHDA and SQIVND (reference sequence). Deletions cut 6 bases from V and 4 bases from J, with 21 bases between.

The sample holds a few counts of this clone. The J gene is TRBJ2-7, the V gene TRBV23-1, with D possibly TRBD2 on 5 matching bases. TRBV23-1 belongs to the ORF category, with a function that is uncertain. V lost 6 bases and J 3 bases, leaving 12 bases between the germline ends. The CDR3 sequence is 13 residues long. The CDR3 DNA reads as TGCGCCAGCAGCCACAACGGGAACTACGAGCAGTACTTC. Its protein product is CASSHNGNYEQYF.

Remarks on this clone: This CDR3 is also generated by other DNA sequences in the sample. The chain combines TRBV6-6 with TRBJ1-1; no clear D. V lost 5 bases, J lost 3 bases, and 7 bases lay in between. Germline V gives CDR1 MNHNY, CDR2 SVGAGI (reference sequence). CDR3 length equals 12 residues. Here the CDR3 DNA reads TGTGCCAGCAGTCCCCGGGACACTGAAGCTTTCTTT. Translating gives CASSPRDTEAFF.

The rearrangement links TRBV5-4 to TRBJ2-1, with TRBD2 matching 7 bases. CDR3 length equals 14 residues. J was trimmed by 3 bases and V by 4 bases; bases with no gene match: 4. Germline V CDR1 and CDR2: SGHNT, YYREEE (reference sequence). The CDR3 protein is CASSIRDYYNEQFF. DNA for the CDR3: TGTGCCAGCAGCATTCGGGACTACTACAATGAGCAGTTCTTC.